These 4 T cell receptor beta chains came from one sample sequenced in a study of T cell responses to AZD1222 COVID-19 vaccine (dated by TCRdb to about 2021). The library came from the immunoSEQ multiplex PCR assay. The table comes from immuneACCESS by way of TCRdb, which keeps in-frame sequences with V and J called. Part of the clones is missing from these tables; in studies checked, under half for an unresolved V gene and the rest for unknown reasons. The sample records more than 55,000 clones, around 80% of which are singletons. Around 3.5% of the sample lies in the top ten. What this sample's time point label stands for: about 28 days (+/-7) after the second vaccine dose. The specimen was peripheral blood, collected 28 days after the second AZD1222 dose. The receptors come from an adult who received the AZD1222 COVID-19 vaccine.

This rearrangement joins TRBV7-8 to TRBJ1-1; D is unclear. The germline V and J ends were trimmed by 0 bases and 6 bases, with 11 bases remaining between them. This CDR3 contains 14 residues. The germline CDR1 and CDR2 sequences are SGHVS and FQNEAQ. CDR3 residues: CASSLASDGAEAFF. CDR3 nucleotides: TGTGCCAGCAGCTTAGCGTCGGACGGCGCTGAAGCTTTCTTT.

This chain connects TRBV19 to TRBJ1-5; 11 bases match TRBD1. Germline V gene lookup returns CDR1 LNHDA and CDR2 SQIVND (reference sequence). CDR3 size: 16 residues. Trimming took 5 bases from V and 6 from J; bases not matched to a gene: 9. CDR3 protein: CASSEGVGQGVQPQHF. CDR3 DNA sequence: TGTGCCAGTAGTGAAGGGGTGGGACAGGGGGTTCAGCCCCAGCATTTT.

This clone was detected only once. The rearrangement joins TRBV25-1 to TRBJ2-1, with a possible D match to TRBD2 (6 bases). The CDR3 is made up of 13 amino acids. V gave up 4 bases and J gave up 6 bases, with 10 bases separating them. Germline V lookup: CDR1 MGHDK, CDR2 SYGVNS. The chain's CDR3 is CASSVQGGNEQFF. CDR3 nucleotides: TGTGCCAGCAGTGTTCAGGGAGGCAATGAGCAGTTCTTC.

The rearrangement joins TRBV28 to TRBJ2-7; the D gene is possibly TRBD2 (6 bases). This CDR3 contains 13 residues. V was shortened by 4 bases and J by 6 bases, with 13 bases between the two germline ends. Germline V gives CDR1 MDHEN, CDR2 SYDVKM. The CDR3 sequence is CASSSPRRGEQYF. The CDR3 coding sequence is TGTGCCAGCAGTTCCCCCCGGCGGGGCGAGCAGTACTTC.